Described below is a single T cell receptor beta chain sequence and its context. Its cognate antigen is unknown. This specimen comes from a study of blood T cells in healthy people across ages. General study points: Unsorted PBMC input precluded a conclusive naive versus antigen-experienced comparison.

CDR1 is LNHNV and CDR2 is YYDKDF in the germline V gene (reference sequence). The CDR3 has 19 amino acids. V was clipped by 2 bases and J by 2 bases; unmatched bases: 14. Combining a sample-barcoded 5' primer with a J-beta primer mix, a second PCR ran for about 7 to 12 cycles. Each CDR3 protein is one row after TCRdb ran MiXCR on the 5' RACE reads. The sample records approximately 770,000 distinct CDR3 sequences, roughly 64% being singletons. The sequenced material came from blood. V gene TRBV15 combines with J gene TRBJ2-1; 8 nucleotides match TRBD2. The source is a man aged 30-40 years in good health. CDR3 amino acids: CATSRPPRDLAGTYNEQFF. DNA of the CDR3: TGTGCCACCAGCAGACCGCCAAGGGATCTAGCGGGTACCTACAATGAGCAGTTCTTC.